Below, 24 T cell receptor beta chains from the same sample are listed, as sequenced in a study of T-cell reconstitution after alpha-beta-depleted transplantation in children. A TCRbeta library incorporating unique molecular identifiers was prepared. One entry per CDR3 protein, called by TCRdb with MiXCR from the PCR reads. This table holds 65,000 to 75,000 distinct CDR3 sequences, 4.9% found once. The starting material was PBMCs, mostly from graft donor cells, obtained 180 days after TCRalphabeta/CD19-depleted stem cell transplant. Source of these receptors: a boy under two years old who had a stem cell transplant for acute myeloid leukemia, so the T cells may come from the graft donor.

In this sample, this clonotype turned up many times. The chain couples TRBV12-3 or TRBV12-4 to TRBJ2-1; D unclear. This CDR3 comprises 11 residues. Deletions cut 1 base from V and 7 bases from J, with 2 bases between. The CDR3 region has the DNA TGTGCCAGCAGTTTAGAAAATGAGCAGTTCTTC. It encodes CASSLENEQFF.

There are a few counts of this clonotype. The V and J genes are TRBV11-3 and TRBJ2-2, with a tentative D call TRBD2 (5 bases). Germline loops: CDR1 SGHNT, CDR2 YENEEA. V gave up 7 bases and J gave up 6 bases, with 15 bases separating them. This CDR3 contains 14 residues. CDR3 amino acids: CASTLEMGPGELFF. The DNA of the CDR3 is TGTGCCAGCACACTAGAGATGGGCCCCGGGGAGCTGTTTTTT. Based on the CDR3 plus reference TRBV11-3 and TRBJ2-2, the full variable domain is EAGVVQSPRYKIIEKKQPVAFWCNPISGHNTLYWYLQNLGQGPELLIRYENEEAVDDSQLPKDRFSAERLKGVDSTLKIQPAELGDSAVYLCASTLEMGPGELFFGEGSRLTVL.

This clonotype came up many times. The chain combines TRBV20-1 with TRBJ1-5; D is perhaps TRBD1 (6 bases). The germline gives CDR1 DFQATT, CDR2 SNEGSKA (reference sequence). This CDR3 region has 14 residues. V was trimmed by 6 bases and J by 3 bases, leaving 15 bases between them. In DNA, the CDR3 is TGCAGTGCCCAGGACAGCGAAGACAATCAGCCCCAGCATTTT. Translating it yields CSAQDSEDNQPQHF.

This clonotype came up many times. The chain recombines TRBV2 with TRBJ1-5; the D is unclear. V was pared by 6 bases and J by 3 bases, with 15 bases between. There are 15 residues in the CDR3. CDR1 and CDR2 (germline): SNHLY, FYNNEI. Here the CDR3 reads CASREQTAHNQPQHF. The CDR3, as DNA: TGTGCCAGCAGGGAACAGACCGCGCACAATCAGCCCCAGCATTTT.

This clonotype was seen at least ten times. This sequence joins TRBV11-3 and TRBJ2-1; D is perhaps TRBD1 (7 bases). Trimming removed 1 base from V and 4 bases from J, with 11 bases in between. Germline V gives CDR1 SGHNT, CDR2 YENEEA. The CDR3 covers 15 residues. In nucleotides, the CDR3 is TGTGCCAGCAGCTTAGGACAGGGAGGATACAATGAGCAGTTCTTC. Its protein product is CASSLGQGGYNEQFF.

A note on this clonotype: Germline is not matched at one junction end, which may reflect a read error. The V and J genes are TRBV12-3 or TRBV12-4 and TRBJ2-4; D is undetermined. This CDR3 spans 18 amino acids. The CDR3 spells CACSFRSAHLLAKNIQYF. The CDR3 bases are TGTGCCTGCAGTTTTAGGTCAGCTCATCTTCTAGCCAAAAACATTCAGTACTTC.

This clonotype has at least ten counts. In DNA form, the CDR3 reads TGTGCCAGCAGTTTTGGGAGGGATAGCAATCAGCCCCAGCATTTT. Translating it yields CASSFGRDSNQPQHF. V and J are TRBV12-3 or TRBV12-4 and TRBJ1-5; D is undetermined. V lost 3 bases, J lost 0 bases, and 9 bases lay in between. The CDR3 is 15 residues long.

This clonotype came up many times. This sequence joins TRBV19 and TRBJ2-7, with D uncertain. CDR1 LNHDA and CDR2 SQIVND come from the germline V gene (reference sequence). V was cut by 5 bases and J by 0 bases, with 11 bases left in between. The CDR3 is 14 amino acids. This CDR3 is CASSPLPSSYEQYF. CDR3 nucleotide sequence: TGTGCCAGTAGTCCACTACCCAGCTCCTACGAGCAGTACTTC.

In its sample, this clonotype was seen many times. V and J are TRBV27 and TRBJ2-5; D not resolved. The length of the CDR3 is 15 residues. Trimming stripped 6 bases from V and 5 bases from J, with 19 bases between. Germline lookup yields CDR1 MNHEY and CDR2 SMNVEV (reference sequence). The CDR3 DNA follows: TGTGCCAGCAGCCTAGGTCTGTCGGCTGCGGAGACCCAGTACTTC. Its translation is CASSLGLSAAETQYF.

This clonotype was seen ten or more times. The gene calls are TRBV20-1 and TRBJ1-5, with D unclear. Germline values: CDR1 DFQATT, CDR2 SNEGSKA (reference sequence). This CDR3 contains 15 residues. V dropped 0 bases and J dropped 4 bases, with 13 bases sitting between them. The CDR3 DNA follows: TGCAGTGCTAGAGAAGGGCGGGCAGTAAATCAGCCCCAGCATTTT. This gives the protein CSAREGRAVNQPQHF.

The sample holds many counts of this clonotype. The gene calls are TRBV11-2 and TRBJ2-7; D is unresolved. Germline CDR1 is SGHAT and CDR2 is FQNNGV. Trimming shortened V by 5 bases and J by 0 bases, and 8 bases separated the two germline ends. This CDR3 comprises 13 residues. The CDR3 bases are TGTGCCAGCAGCCCGACTCCCTCCTACGAGCAGTACTTC. Amino acids: CASSPTPSYEQYF.

This clonotype showed up many times. The J gene is TRBJ2-3, the V gene TRBV12-3 or TRBV12-4; the D is unclear. The V end lost 6 bases, the J end lost 1 base, and 11 bases lay between the germline ends. The CDR3 is made up of 14 amino acids. CDR3 nucleotides: TGTGCCAGCAGAAAAAAATCGGGCACAGATACGCAGTATTTT. Translated: CASRKKSGTDTQYF.

The V and J genes are TRBV6-2 or TRBV6-3 and TRBJ2-1, with TRBD2 matching over 7 bases. Germline V CDR1 and CDR2: MNHEY, SVGEGT. CDR3 length: 20 amino acids. V dropped 2 bases and J dropped 3; count of bases not matched to a gene: 19. The CDR3 bases are TGTGCCAGCAGTTACCCCCGGGGAGGGGAGATTCAGGATCACTACAATGAGCAGTTCTTC. Its protein product is CASSYPRGGEIQDHYNEQFF.

There are many counts of this clonotype. CDR3 residues: CASSLRVQGKETQYF. The CDR3 DNA sequence: TGTGCCAGCAGTTTAAGGGTGCAGGGAAAAGAGACCCAGTACTTC. V and J are TRBV28 and TRBJ2-5; D perhaps matches TRBD1 (5 bases). The CDR3 has 15 residues. Trimming removed 2 bases from V and 3 bases from J, with 13 bases in between. The V gene's germline CDR1 is MDHEN and CDR2 SYDVKM.

This clonotype was counted ten times or more. The chain combines TRBV12-3 or TRBV12-4 with TRBJ1-6, with unresolved D. The CDR3 totals 15 residues. Deletions cut 8 bases from V and 0 bases from J, with 11 bases between. The CDR3 loop reads CASCGPFSYNSPLHF. CDR3 DNA: TGTGCCAGCTGCGGACCGTTCTCCTATAATTCACCCCTCCACTTT.

V usage is TRBV11-3 and J usage is TRBJ2-2, with TRBD1 matching 9 bases. The germline V gene encodes CDR1 SGHNT and CDR2 YENEEA. The CDR3 is 15 amino acids. V lost 3 bases, J lost 3 bases, and 2 bases stayed unmatched. Here the CDR3 reads CASSLRDRDTGELFF. In nucleotides, the CDR3 is TGTGCCAGCAGCTTGCGGGACAGGGACACCGGGGAGCTGTTTTTT.

This clonotype was detected ten times or more. The chain uses TRBV12-3 or TRBV12-4 and TRBJ1-1, with TRBD1 matching over 7 bases. Losses at the gene ends were 3 bases for V and 2 bases for J; bases not matched to a gene: 3. This CDR3 region has 14 residues. CDR3 region: CASSLGQINTEAFF. The CDR3 DNA follows: TGTGCCAGCAGTTTGGGACAGATTAACACTGAAGCTTTCTTT.

This clonotype occurred many times. V is TRBV12-3 or TRBV12-4 and J is TRBJ2-7; unclear D gene. The V gene lost 5 bases and the J gene lost 3 bases, with 8 bases spanning the gap. The length of the CDR3 is 12 residues. The CDR3 region is CASSPGLYEQYF. DNA for the CDR3: TGTGCCAGCAGTCCAGGCCTCTACGAGCAGTACTTC.

Remarks on this clonotype: This could be a read error, since a much larger clone is one nucleotide away. The rearrangement links TRBV20-1 to TRBJ2-7; D is perhaps TRBD2 (5 bases). Germline V lookup: CDR1 DFQATT, CDR2 SNEGSKA (reference sequence). Trimming took off 1 base at V and 7 bases at J, with 11 bases between the two ends. CDR3 length equals 12 residues. The DNA for the CDR3 is TGCAGTGCTAGAGGCCTCCGGGGAGAGCAGTACGTC. This translates into CSARGLRGEQYV.

In its sample, this clonotype was seen many times. The chain combines TRBV11-2 with TRBJ2-3; no reliable D call. Trimming took 3 bases from V and 0 from J, leaving 7 bases between them. CDR1 and CDR2 (germline): SGHAT, FQNNGV. The CDR3 has 14 residues. The CDR3, as DNA: TGTGCCAGCAGCTTTTGGGGAAGCACAGATACGCAGTATTTT. It is translated as CASSFWGSTDTQYF.

There are many counts of this clonotype. The chain couples TRBV10-3 to TRBJ1-6; weak D call: TRBD1 (5 bases). CDR3 length equals 16 residues. V dropped 3 bases and J dropped 5 bases, with 14 bases sitting between them. Germline V gives CDR1 ENHRY, CDR2 SYGVKD. CDR3 sequence (DNA): TGTGCCATCAGTGACCCTGGGGGATCCAATAATTCACCCCTCCACTTT. Residues: CAISDPGGSNNSPLHF.

The rearrangement links TRBV4-1 to TRBJ1-1; D possibly corresponds to TRBD1 (5 bases). V was pared by 2 bases and J by 5 bases, with 12 bases between. The germline CDR1 and CDR2 sequences are MGHRA and YSYEKL. CDR3 length equals 14 residues. The DNA of the CDR3 is TGCGCCAGCAGCCAAAAGCAGGGTGAGACTGAAGCTTTCTTT. Translation gives CASSQKQGETEAFF.

This clonotype occurred many times. V gene TRBV5-1 combines with J gene TRBJ2-1, with TRBD2 matching over 8 bases. The V and J ends lost 7 bases and 10 bases, in that order; junction bases with no gene match: 16. In germline, CDR1 is SGHRS, CDR2 YFSETQ. This CDR3 has 15 residues. The DNA for the CDR3 is TGCGCCAGCGGTCCAGTGTCGGGGGGGCCAGGGGAGCAGTTCTTC. The encoded protein is CASGPVSGGPGEQFF.

This clonotype showed up many times. The chain links TRBV5-1 to TRBJ1-4; 10 bases agree with TRBD1. The germline CDR1 and CDR2 sequences are SGHRS and YFSETQ. The CDR3 consists of 15 residues. V shed 2 bases, J shed 7 bases, and the junction held 5 bases outside the gene matches. The CDR3, as DNA: TGCGCCAGCAGCTTCAGTGACAGGGGGCGTGAAAAACTGTTTTTT. Its translation: CASSFSDRGREKLFF.